These T cell receptor beta chains were read from a single sample in a study of human T cells and chemical hapten exposure. Each CDR3 protein gets one entry after TCRdb re-called the RACE reads with MiXCR. The sample includes some 330,000 distinct CDR3 sequences, around 5.5% of them seen just once. This material consisted of whole blood, taken in connection with sensitization to the hapten diphenylcyclopropenone (DPC). The receptors here all came from a woman under 30 with alopecia areata. Some clones in this sample may be carry-over from other donors' samples. Both conserved end residues are part of each CDR3. A D gene is named only where the DNA matches it firmly.

length: 16
D: TRBD1
V: TRBV7-9
CDR3: CASSQDPGQGATEAFF

length: 17
D: TRBD2
V: TRBV18
CDR3: CASSLVAGLAGADTQYF

length: 16
D: NA
V: TRBV5-5
CDR3: CASSLEGWPGAYEQYF

length: 10
D: NA
V: TRBV20-1
CDR3: CSAAQTEAFF

length: 15
D: NA
V: TRBV15
CDR3: CATSRGEGRGQPQHF

length: 12
D: NA
V: TRBV6-5
CDR3: CASSPGVREQYF

length: 15
D: NA
V: TRBV6-4
CDR3: CASSDGTANTGELFF

length: 15
D: NA
V: TRBV7-2
CDR3: CASSFSFVGGNTIYF

length: 15
D: TRBD2
V: TRBV10-3
CDR3: CAIGKTGEGTDTQYF

length: 14
D: NA
V: TRBV29-1
CDR3: CSVSLSPRGETQYF

length: 13
D: NA
V: TRBV14
CDR3: CASSQDREYEQYF

length: 15
D: NA
V: TRBV18
CDR3: CASSPLAELNTEAFF

length: 12
D: NA
V: TRBV7-2
CDR3: CASSSQTDTQYF

length: 17
D: NA
V: TRBV5-1
CDR3: CASSPRAVDATNEKLFF

length: 13
D: TRBD2
V: TRBV3-1
CDR3: CASSGGDGDTQYF

length: 20
D: TRBD1
V: TRBV9
CDR3: CASSPRDSYEVRLRGNTIYF

length: 13
D: NA
V: TRBV19
CDR3: CASSVREDTEAFF

length: 16
D: TRBD2
V: TRBV24-1
CDR3: CATKHTGTSGYSEQFF

length: 13
D: NA
V: TRBV6-5
CDR3: CASSRTARDTQYF

length: 14
D: TRBD1
V: TRBV6-5
CDR3: CASRETGGSREQYF

length: 13
D: NA
V: TRBV24-1
CDR3: CATSDPTTDTQYF

length: 13
D: NA
V: TRBV5-6
CDR3: CASSGRGTDTQYF

length: 19
D: NA
V: TRBV4-2
CDR3: CASSQDLKVTRGRGEKLFF

length: 17
D: TRBD2
V: TRBV3-1
CDR3: CASSQDPGLAKEDTQYF

length: 13
D: NA
V: TRBV6-1
CDR3: CASKSGVRAEAFF

length: 13
D: NA
V: TRBV5-1
CDR3: CASSLESPNIQYF

length: 16
D: TRBD2
V: TRBV15
CDR3: CATSRSAGGTYNEQFF

length: 12
D: NA
V: TRBV20-1
CDR3: CSARGNAYEQYF

length: 14
D: NA
V: TRBV3-1
CDR3: CASSQDSSGGELFF

length: 10
D: NA
V: TRBV29-1
CDR3: CSVGSREQFF

length: 21
D: TRBD1
V: TRBV7-7
CDR3: CASISLAPGQVPLPSRDTQYF